Listed below are T cell receptor beta chains from one sample, sequenced in a study of response to subunit inactivated influenza vaccine. TCRdb independently ran MiXCR on the RT-PCR reads; one entry per CDR3 protein. The sample has roughly 700,000 distinct CDR3 sequences, 14% seen once; the top ten hold around 6.5%. The material sequenced was PBMCs from blood, taken around two weeks before vaccination. The receptors were sampled from a man aged 45 to 65 who received an inactivated influenza vaccine. CDR3s leave out the opening cysteine and the closing phenylalanine or tryptophan.

TRBJ2-7 TRBV5-7 ASSLVPGTDYEQY
TRBJ1-3 TRBV12-3/TRBV12-4 ASSTRTGVGNTIY
TRBJ2-7 TRBV21-1 ASSRGAAGGRGHSYEQY
TRBJ2-5 TRBV11-2 ASSSPSGGAFPY
TRBJ2-2 TRBV20-1 SARYRINTGELF
TRBJ2-7 TRBV5-1 ASSWEPSGYEQY
TRBJ1-2 TRBV6-1 ASTPGRGGYGYT
TRBJ2-1 TRBV9 ASSVRTSGGANEQF
TRBJ1-6 TRBV10-3 AISERGHQYNSPLH
TRBJ1-2 TRBV10-3 AISELSGYGYT
TRBJ2-1 TRBV5-6 ASTWTSGNEQF
TRBJ1-2 TRBV7-2 ASSPRGHNYGYT
TRBJ2-7 TRBV2 ASSGGGLPYEQY
TRBJ2-7 TRBV4-3 ASSQPEAHYEQY
TRBJ2-7 TRBV4-2 ASSQSGRQAYEQY
TRBJ1-5 TRBV4-1 ASSQVYSSNQPQH
TRBJ2-7 TRBV12-3/TRBV12-4 ASSLWDWLAGGNSYEQY
TRBJ1-1 TRBV12-3/TRBV12-4 ASSFKGGGTEAF
TRBJ2-1 TRBV11-1 ASSPWAGPTLNEQF